The present entry profiles one T cell receptor beta chain with its context. Sequencing was performed with immunoSEQ multiplex PCR; in TCRdb, only in-frame clones are kept and a portion is missing. The sample yields about 20,000 clones, 65% to 85% seen once. These data originate in a study of OX40 agonist ivuxolimab in advanced cancers. CDR1 is MGHRA, CDR2 YSYEKL, per germline. Trimming left V 6 bases short and J 4 bases short, with 13 bases between. The CDR3 totals 13 residues. The sequenced sample was CD4+ or CD8+ T cells sorted from blood, obtained in a trial of the OX40 agonist ivuxolimab. This rearrangement joins TRBV4-1 to TRBJ2-7; no definite D call. This receptor was taken from an adult with an advanced solid tumor such as melanoma, head and neck, liver or kidney cancer. CDR3 protein: CASSAGEGYEQYF. CDR3 nucleotide sequence: TGCGCCAGCAGTGCTGGGGAAGGGTACGAGCAGTACTTC.